This entry lists 18 T cell receptor beta chains sequenced from one sample in a study of control samples from healthy donors and cancer patients. Assay used: immunoSEQ multiplex PCR; TCRdb lists only in-frame clones, some missing. The top ten hold 1.5% to 2% of the sample, which has roughly 150,000 clones, 80% to 90% seen once. Sequencing was done on a sample of blood. These receptors were collected from a man aged 18-30 years in good health.

The gene calls are TRBV10-2 and TRBJ1-1; 7 bases align to TRBD1. V lost 4 bases to trimming and J lost 1 base; unmatched junction nucleotides: 0. In germline, CDR1 is WSHSY, CDR2 SAAADI. CDR3 length: 13 residues. The CDR3 sequence: CASSGQGNTEAFF. CDR3 in DNA: TGCGCCAGCAGTGGACAGGGGAACACTGAAGCTTTCTTT.

This clone has a handful of counts. The chain couples TRBV29-1 to TRBJ2-3; TRBD2 aligns across 9 bases. The length of the CDR3 is 14 residues. With V trimmed by 7 bases and J by 9 bases, 14 bases remained unmatched. Germline V gene sequence: CDR1 SQVTM, CDR2 ANQGSEA. The CDR3 loop reads CSGAAGGESGTQYF. In DNA form, the CDR3 reads TGCAGCGGAGCAGCGGGGGGCGAATCCGGAACGCAGTATTTT.

The V gene is TRBV5-1, the J gene TRBJ2-5; D perhaps matches TRBD2 (7 bases). Trimming cost V 4 bases and J 9 bases, with 19 bases left between them. CDR1 is SGHRS, CDR2 YFSETQ, per germline. CDR3 size: 14 residues. The CDR3: CASSVSDWEGAQYF. The CDR3 DNA follows: TGCGCCAGCAGCGTCTCGGACTGGGAGGGGGCCCAGTACTTC.

This chain links TRBV7-3 with TRBJ1-1, with D perhaps TRBD1 (5 bases). This CDR3 contains 13 residues. V lost 4 bases to trimming and J lost 5 bases, with 11 bases between them. The V gene's germline CDR1 is SGHTA and CDR2 FQGTGA. Here the CDR3 DNA reads TGTGCCAGCAGCTCGGATCGGGGGACTGAAGCTTTCTTT. Encoded protein: CASSSDRGTEAFF.

This chain links TRBV3-1 (or the pseudogene TRBV3-2) with TRBJ2-1; D ambiguous. The germline CDR1 and CDR2 sequences are LGHDT and YNNKEL (reference sequence). V was clipped by 4 bases and J by 9 bases, with 10 bases between them. The CDR3 is made up of 12 amino acids. For the CDR3, the DNA is TGTGCCAGCAGCCCCTCCCGTTTTGAGCAGTTCTTC. Amino acids: CASSPSRFEQFF.

The V gene is TRBV9, the J gene TRBJ2-6, with D uncertain. The CDR3 is made up of 15 amino acids. Trimming removed 4 bases from V and 0 bases from J, with 8 bases in between. Germline CDR1 is SGDLS and CDR2 is YYNGEE. Here the CDR3 DNA reads TGTGCCAGCAGCCCTCGGGCCTCTGGGGCCAACGTCCTGACTTTC. It codes for CASSPRASGANVLTF.

The gene calls are TRBV19 and TRBJ1-5; D not resolved. The germline V gene has CDR1 LNHDA and CDR2 SQIVND (reference sequence). The length of the CDR3 is 15 residues. Between the trimmed V and J ends, which lost 5 bases and 4 bases, there was a span of 15 bases. The CDR3 region is CASSWGSWANQPQHF. The CDR3 DNA sequence: TGTGCCAGTAGTTGGGGTAGTTGGGCAAATCAGCCCCAGCATTTT.

V and J are TRBV6-6 and TRBJ2-7; TRBD2 agrees at 7 bases. CDR1 and CDR2 from the germline V gene are MNHNY and SVGAGI (reference sequence). J was trimmed by 0 bases and V by 4 bases; bases with no gene match: 6. The CDR3 extends over 15 amino acids. The DNA for the CDR3 is TGTGCCAGCAGTTCCGTCGCGGGGGACTCCTACGAGCAGTACTTC. Residues: CASSSVAGDSYEQYF.

The chain is built from TRBV11-2 and TRBJ1-1, with D possibly TRBD1 on 6 matching bases. Germline-derived CDR1 and CDR2 are SGHAT and FQNNGV. Between the trimmed V and J ends, which lost 6 bases and 3 bases, there was a span of 17 bases. CDR3 length equals 15 residues. The CDR3 coding sequence is TGTGCCAGCAGTCGGGGCAGGGGTGTCGACACTGAAGCTTTCTTT. As protein: CASSRGRGVDTEAFF.

The V and J genes are TRBV9 and TRBJ2-3; a possible D gene is TRBD2 (7 bases). Per germline, CDR1 SGDLS and CDR2 YYNGEE. The CDR3 has 13 residues. Trimming left V 8 bases short and J 1 base short, with 11 bases between. The CDR3 DNA is TGTGCCAGTGGGGGGGCCGGCACAGATACGCAGTATTTT. Encoded protein: CASGGAGTDTQYF.

V usage is TRBV6-2 or TRBV6-3 and J usage is TRBJ1-1, with TRBD1 as a possible D gene (5 bases). The CDR3 contains 13 residues. Trimming stripped 2 bases from V and 2 bases from J, with 6 bases between. The germline V gene encodes CDR1 MNHEY and CDR2 SVGEGT. This chain's CDR3 is CASSYRDNTEAFF. The CDR3 DNA is TGTGCCAGCAGTTACCGGGACAACACTGAAGCTTTCTTT.

This sequence joins TRBV18 and TRBJ1-2; D call uncertain. Trimming cost V 2 bases and J 3 bases, with 10 bases left between them. Germline assignment: CDR1 KGHSH and CDR2 LQKENI. The CDR3 length is 14 residues. The CDR3 sequence: CASSPGGEDYGYTF. As DNA, the CDR3 is TGTGCCAGCTCACCAGGTGGGGAAGACTATGGCTACACCTTC.

The gene calls are TRBV28 and TRBJ2-7, with D perhaps TRBD1 (6 bases). The germline CDR1 and CDR2 sequences are MDHEN and SYDVKM. V lost 7 bases and J lost 0, with 19 bases in between. CDR3 length: 16 amino acids. The DNA of the CDR3 is TGTGCCAGCACCATGACTGGGGGACACAACTCCTACGAGCAGTACTTC. Its translation: CASTMTGGHNSYEQYF.

This chain joins TRBV18 and TRBJ2-1; no clear D gene. CDR3 size: 16 residues. V was cut by 6 bases and J by 0 bases, with 15 bases left in between. Germline loops: CDR1 KGHSH, CDR2 LQKENI. CDR3 loop: CASSHRTPDSYNEQFF. DNA of the CDR3: TGTGCCAGCTCCCACCGAACACCGGACTCCTACAATGAGCAGTTCTTC.

This chain uses TRBV4-3 with TRBJ2-3, with 10 bases fitting TRBD1. The ends lost 8 bases at V and 3 bases at J; junction bases unmatched: 5. CDR1 LGHNA and CDR2 YSLEER come from the germline V gene. The CDR3 spans 14 residues. In DNA, the CDR3 is TGCGCCAGCCGACCGGGACAGGGGACAGATACGCAGTATTTT. Translation gives CASRPGQGTDTQYF.

V is TRBV9 and J is TRBJ1-1, with 8 bases fitting TRBD1. Trimming cost V 3 bases and J 4 bases; bases outside gene matches: 8. The CDR3 covers 15 residues. Germline CDR1 is SGDLS and CDR2 is YYNGEE. The chain's CDR3 is CASSDGQGGLTEAFF. CDR3 in DNA: TGTGCCAGCAGCGACGGACAGGGCGGCCTCACTGAAGCTTTCTTT.

The V call is TRBV6-2 or TRBV6-3, the J call TRBJ1-2, with D possibly TRBD1 on 6 matching bases. Germline V gene sequence: CDR1 MNHEY, CDR2 SVGEGT. V dropped 5 bases and J dropped 7 bases, with 20 bases sitting between them. The CDR3 covers 15 residues. The DNA for the CDR3 is TGTGCCAGCAGTCTACCGAGTCAGGGGAGAGGTGGCTACACCTTC. This codes for CASSLPSQGRGGYTF.

The chain has TRBV5-1 and TRBJ1-1; TRBD1 might be the D (6 bases). Deletions cut 4 bases from V and 1 base from J, with 11 bases between. This CDR3 region has 14 residues. CDR1 is SGHRS and CDR2 is YFSETQ in the germline V gene. The DNA of the CDR3 is TGCGCCAGCAGCCAGGGACACGGGAACACTGAAGCTTTCTTT. Its protein is CASSQGHGNTEAFF.